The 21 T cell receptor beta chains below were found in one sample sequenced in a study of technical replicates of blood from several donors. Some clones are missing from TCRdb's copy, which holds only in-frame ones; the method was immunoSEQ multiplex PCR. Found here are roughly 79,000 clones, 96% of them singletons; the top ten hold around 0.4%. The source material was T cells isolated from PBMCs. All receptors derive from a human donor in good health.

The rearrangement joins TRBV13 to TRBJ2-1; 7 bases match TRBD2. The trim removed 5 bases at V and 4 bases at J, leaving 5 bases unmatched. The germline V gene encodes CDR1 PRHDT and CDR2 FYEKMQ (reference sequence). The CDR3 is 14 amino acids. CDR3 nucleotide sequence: TGTGCCAGCAGCAGGACTAGGACGTACAATGAGCAGTTCTTC. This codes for CASSRTRTYNEQFF.

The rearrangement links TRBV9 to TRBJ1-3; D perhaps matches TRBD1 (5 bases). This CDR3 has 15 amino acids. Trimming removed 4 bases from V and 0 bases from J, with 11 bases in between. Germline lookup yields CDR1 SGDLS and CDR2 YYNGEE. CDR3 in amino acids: CASSLTGSSGNTIYF. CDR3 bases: TGTGCCAGCAGCTTAACAGGAAGCTCTGGAAACACCATATATTTT.

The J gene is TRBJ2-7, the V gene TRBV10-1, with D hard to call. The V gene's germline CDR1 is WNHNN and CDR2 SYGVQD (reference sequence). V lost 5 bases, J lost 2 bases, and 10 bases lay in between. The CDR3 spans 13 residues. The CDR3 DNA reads TGCGCCAGCAGTCCTACTATCCCCTACGAGCAGTACTTC. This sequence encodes CASSPTIPYEQYF.

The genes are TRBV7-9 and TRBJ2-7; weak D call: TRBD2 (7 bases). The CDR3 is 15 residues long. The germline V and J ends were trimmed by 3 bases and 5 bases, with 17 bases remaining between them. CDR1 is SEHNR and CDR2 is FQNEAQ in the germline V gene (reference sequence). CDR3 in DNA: TGTGCCAGCAGCTTCCCTGGGGGGGGCCACAACGAGCAGTACTTC. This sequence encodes CASSFPGGGHNEQYF.

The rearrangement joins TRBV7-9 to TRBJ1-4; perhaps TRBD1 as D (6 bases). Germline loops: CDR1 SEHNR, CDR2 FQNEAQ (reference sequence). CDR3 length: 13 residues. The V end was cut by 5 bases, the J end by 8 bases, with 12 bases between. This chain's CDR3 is CASSPWTAEKLFF. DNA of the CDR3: TGTGCCAGCAGCCCGTGGACAGCCGAAAAACTGTTTTTT.

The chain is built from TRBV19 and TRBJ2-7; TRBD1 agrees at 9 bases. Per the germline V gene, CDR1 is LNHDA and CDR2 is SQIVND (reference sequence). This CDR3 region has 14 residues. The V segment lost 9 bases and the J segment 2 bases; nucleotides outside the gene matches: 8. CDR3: CASSGTGHTYEQYF. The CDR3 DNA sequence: TGTGCCAGCAGCGGGACAGGGCATACCTACGAGCAGTACTTC.

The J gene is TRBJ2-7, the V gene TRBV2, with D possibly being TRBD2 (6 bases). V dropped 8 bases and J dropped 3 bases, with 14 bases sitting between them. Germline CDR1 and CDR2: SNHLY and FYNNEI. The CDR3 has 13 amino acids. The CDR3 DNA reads TGTGCCAGCCGGAGGGCACCCTTCTACGAGCAGTACTTC. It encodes CASRRAPFYEQYF.

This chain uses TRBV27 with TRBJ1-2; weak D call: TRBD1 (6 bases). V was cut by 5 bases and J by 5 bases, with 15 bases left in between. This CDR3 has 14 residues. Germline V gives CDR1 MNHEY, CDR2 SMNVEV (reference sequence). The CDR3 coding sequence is TGTGCCAGCAGTCCAACAGGGAGTTCGTATGGCTACACCTTC. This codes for CASSPTGSSYGYTF.

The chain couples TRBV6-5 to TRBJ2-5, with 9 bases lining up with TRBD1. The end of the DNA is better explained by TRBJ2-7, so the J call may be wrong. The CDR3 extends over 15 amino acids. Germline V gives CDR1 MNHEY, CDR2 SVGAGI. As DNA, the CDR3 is TGTGCCAGCAGTCCCTCCCTGGGACAGGGCCACGAGCAGTACTTC. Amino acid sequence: CASSPSLGQGHEQYF.

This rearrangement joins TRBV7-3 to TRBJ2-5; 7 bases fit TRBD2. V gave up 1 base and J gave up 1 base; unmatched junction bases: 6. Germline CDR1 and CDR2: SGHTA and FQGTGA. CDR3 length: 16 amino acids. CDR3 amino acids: CASSLRGLAGQETQYF. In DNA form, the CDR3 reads TGTGCCAGCAGCTTAAGGGGGTTAGCGGGCCAAGAGACCCAGTACTTC.

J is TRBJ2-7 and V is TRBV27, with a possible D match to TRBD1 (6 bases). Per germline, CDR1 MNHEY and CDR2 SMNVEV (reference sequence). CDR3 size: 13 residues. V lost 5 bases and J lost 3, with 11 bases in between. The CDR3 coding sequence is TGTGCCAGCAGTCGGACAGATGTCTACGAGCAGTACTTC. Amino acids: CASSRTDVYEQYF.

The CDR3 bases are TGTGCCAGCGGGACACAGGGGGCGACTCAGCCCCAGCATTTT. Its protein product is CASGTQGATQPQHF. This chain joins TRBV6-6 and TRBJ1-5; 9 positions agree with TRBD1. In germline, CDR1 is MNHNY, CDR2 SVGAGI (reference sequence). Trimming cost V 8 bases and J 6 bases; bases outside gene matches: 8. This CDR3 has 14 residues.

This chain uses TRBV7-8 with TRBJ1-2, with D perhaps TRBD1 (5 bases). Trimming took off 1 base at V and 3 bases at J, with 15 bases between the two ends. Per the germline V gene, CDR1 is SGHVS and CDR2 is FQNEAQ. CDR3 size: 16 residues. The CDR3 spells CASSLEDSHLDYGYTF. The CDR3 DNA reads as TGTGCCAGCAGCTTAGAAGACAGCCACCTTGACTATGGCTACACCTTC.

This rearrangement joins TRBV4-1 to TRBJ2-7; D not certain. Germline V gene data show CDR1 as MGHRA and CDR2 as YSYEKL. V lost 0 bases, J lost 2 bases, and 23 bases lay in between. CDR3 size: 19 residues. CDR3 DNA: TGCGCCAGCAGCCAAGATCCCCGCCTCGACTCGCCCAAACCCTACGAGCAGTACTTC. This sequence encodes CASSQDPRLDSPKPYEQYF.

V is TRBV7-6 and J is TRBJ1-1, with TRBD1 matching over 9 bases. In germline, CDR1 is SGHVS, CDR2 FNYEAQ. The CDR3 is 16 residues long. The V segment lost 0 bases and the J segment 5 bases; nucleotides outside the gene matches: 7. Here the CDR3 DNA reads TGTGCCAGCAGCTTAGCGGGACAGGGAAAGAGGACTGAAGCTTTCTTT. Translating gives CASSLAGQGKRTEAFF.

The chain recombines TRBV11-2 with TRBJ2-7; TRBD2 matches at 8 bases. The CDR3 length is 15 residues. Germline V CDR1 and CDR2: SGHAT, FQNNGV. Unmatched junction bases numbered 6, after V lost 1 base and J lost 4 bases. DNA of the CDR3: TGTGCCAGCAGCTTAGCAGGAGCGGGAGATTACGAGCAGTACTTC. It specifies CASSLAGAGDYEQYF.

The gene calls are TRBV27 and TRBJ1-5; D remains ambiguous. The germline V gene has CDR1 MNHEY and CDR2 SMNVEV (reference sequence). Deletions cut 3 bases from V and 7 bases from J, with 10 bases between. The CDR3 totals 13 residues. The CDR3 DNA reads TGTGCCAGCAGTTTCGCGGGGTTCCAGCCCCAGCATTTT. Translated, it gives CASSFAGFQPQHF.

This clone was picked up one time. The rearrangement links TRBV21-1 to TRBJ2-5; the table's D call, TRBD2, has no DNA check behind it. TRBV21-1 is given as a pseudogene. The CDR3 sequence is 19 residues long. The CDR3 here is CASVILAGDRASAQETQYF. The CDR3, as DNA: TGTGCCAGTGTGATACTAGCGGGAGATCGGGCTTCGGCTCAAGAGACCCAGTACTTC.

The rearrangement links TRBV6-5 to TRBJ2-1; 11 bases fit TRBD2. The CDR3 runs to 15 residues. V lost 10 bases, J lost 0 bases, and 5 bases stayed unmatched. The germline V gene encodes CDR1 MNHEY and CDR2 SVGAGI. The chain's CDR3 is CATRTSGSSYNEQFF. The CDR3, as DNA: TGTGCCACCCGCACTAGCGGGAGCTCCTACAATGAGCAGTTCTTC.

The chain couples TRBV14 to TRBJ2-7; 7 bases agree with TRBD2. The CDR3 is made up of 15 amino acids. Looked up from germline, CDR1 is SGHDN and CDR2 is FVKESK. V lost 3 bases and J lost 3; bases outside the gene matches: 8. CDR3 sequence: CASSHAGDARYEQYF. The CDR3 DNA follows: TGTGCCAGCAGCCACGCGGGAGATGCCCGCTACGAGCAGTACTTC.

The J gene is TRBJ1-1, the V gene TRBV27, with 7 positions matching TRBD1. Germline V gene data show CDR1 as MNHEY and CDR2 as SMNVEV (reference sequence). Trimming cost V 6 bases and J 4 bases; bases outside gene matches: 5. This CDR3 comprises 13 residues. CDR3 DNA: TGTGCCAGCAGGATAGGGGGCGGCACTGAAGCTTTCTTT. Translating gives CASRIGGGTEAFF.